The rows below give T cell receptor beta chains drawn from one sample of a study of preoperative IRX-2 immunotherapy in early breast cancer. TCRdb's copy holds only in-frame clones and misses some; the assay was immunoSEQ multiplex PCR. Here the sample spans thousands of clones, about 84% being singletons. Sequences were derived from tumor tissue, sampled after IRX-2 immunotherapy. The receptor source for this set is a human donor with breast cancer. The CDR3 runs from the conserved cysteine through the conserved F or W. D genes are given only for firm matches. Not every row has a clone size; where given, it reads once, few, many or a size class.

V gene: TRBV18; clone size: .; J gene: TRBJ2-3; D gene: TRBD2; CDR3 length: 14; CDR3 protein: CASRRGKVADTQYF; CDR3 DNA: TGTGCCAGCCGGCGGGGGAAGGTAGCAGATACGCAGTATTTT
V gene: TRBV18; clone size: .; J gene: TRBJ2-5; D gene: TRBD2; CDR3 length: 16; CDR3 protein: CASSPKKLAGGETQYF; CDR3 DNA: TGTGCCAGCTCACCGAAAAAACTAGCGGGGGGAGAGACCCAGTACTTC
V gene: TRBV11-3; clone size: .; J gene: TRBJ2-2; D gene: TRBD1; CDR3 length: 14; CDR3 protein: CASSSQGDTGELFF; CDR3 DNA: TGTGCCAGCAGCTCGCAGGGGGACACCGGGGAGCTGTTTTTT
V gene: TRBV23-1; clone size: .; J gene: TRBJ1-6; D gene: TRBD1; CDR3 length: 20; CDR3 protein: CASSQAPGTESLSYNSPLHF; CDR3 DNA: TGCGCCAGCAGCCAAGCACCCGGGACAGAGTCCCTCTCCTATAATTCACCCCTCCACTTT
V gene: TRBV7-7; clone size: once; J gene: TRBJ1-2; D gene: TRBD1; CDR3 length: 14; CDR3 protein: CASSLPGQTYGYTF; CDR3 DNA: TGTGCCAGCAGCTTGCCGGGACAGACCTATGGCTACACCTTC
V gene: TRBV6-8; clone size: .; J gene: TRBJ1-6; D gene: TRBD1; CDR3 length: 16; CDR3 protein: CASSDRQGAAYSSLHF; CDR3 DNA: TGTGCCAGCAGTGATAGACAGGGGGCTGCATATTCATCCCTCCACTTT
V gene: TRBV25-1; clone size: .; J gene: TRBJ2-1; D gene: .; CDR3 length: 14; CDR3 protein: CASSRGSSYNEQFF; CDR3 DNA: TGTGCCAGCAGTCGTGGTAGCTCTTACAATGAGCAGTTCTTC
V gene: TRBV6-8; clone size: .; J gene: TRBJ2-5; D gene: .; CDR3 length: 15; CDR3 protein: CASSYVLRTQETQYF; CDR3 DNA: TGTGCCAGCAGTTACGTTTTGCGGACCCAAGAGACCCAGTACTTC
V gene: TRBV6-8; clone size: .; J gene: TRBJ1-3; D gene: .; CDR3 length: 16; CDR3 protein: CASSYSNVANGNTIYF; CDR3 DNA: TGTGCCAGCAGTTACTCGAATGTGGCGAACGGAAACACCATATATTTT
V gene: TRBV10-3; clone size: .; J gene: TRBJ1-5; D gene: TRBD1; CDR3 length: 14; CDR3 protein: CAISEGTDNQPQHF; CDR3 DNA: TGTGCCATCAGTGAGGGGACAGACAATCAGCCCCAGCATTTT
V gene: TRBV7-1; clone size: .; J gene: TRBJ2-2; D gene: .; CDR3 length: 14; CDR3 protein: CASSFRTATGELFF; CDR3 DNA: TGTGCCAGCAGCTTCAGGACAGCGACCGGGGAGCTGTTTTTT
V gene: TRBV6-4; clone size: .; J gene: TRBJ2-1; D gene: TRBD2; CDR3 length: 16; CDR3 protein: CASSDSYGGSYNEQFF; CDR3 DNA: TGTGCCAGCAGTGACTCATACGGGGGGTCCTACAATGAGCAGTTCTTC
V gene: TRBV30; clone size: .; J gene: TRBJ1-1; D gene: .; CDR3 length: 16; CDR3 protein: CAWSEGDGVLNTEAFF; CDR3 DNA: TGTGCCTGGAGTGAAGGGGACGGCGTATTGAACACTGAAGCTTTCTTT
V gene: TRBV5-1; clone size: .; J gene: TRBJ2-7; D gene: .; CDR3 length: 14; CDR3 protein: CASSPFGGSGEQYF; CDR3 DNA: TGCGCCAGCAGCCCCTTTGGGGGGTCTGGGGAGCAGTACTTC
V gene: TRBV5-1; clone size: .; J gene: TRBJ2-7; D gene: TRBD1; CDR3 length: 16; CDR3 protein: CASSFGVGTGGYEQYF; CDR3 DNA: TGCGCCAGCAGCTTTGGGGTCGGGACAGGGGGCTACGAGCAGTACTTC
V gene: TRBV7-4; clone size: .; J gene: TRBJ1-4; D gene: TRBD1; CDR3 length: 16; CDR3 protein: CASSLTGGARNEKLFF; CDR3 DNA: TGTGCCAGCAGCTTAACAGGGGGCGCCCGTAATGAAAAGCTGTTTTTT
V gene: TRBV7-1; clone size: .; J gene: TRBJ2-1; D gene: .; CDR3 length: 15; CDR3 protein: CASSLSQGPYNEQFF; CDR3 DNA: TGTGCCAGCAGCTTATCGCAAGGGCCCTACAATGAGCAGTTCTTC
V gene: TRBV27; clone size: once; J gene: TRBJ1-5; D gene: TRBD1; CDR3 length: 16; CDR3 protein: CASSLYGTGGDQPQHF; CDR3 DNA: TGTGCCAGCAGTTTATACGGGACAGGGGGCGACCAGCCCCAGCATTTT
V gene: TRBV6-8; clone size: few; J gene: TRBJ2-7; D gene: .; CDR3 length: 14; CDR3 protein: CASSPRDCNHEQYF; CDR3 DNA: TGTGCCAGCAGCCCCCGGGACTGCAACCACGAGCAGTACTTC
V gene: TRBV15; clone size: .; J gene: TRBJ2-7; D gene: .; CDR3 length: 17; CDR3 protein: CATSHRAYASPFYEQYF; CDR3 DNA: TGTGCCACCAGCCACCGGGCTTACGCTTCTCCCTTCTACGAGCAGTACTTC
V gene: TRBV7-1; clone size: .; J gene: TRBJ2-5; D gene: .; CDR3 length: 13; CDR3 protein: CASSYPNQETQYF; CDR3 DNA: TGTGCCAGCAGCTACCCGAACCAAGAGACCCAGTACTTC
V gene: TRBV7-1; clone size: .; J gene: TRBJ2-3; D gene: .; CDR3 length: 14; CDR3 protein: CASSLTRFSDTQYF; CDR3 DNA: TGTGCCAGCAGCTTGACTAGATTCTCAGATACGCAGTATTTT
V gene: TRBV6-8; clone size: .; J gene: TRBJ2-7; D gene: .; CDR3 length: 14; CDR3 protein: CASSRFGGWNEQYF; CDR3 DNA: TGTGCCAGCAGCCGCTTTGGGGGTTGGAACGAGCAGTACTTC
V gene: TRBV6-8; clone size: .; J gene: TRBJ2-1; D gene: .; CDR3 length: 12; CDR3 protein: CASSYSGNEQFF; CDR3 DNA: TGTGCCAGCAGTTACAGTGGGAATGAGCAGTTCTTC
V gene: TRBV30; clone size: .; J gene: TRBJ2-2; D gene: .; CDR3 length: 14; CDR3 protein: CAWRRSLNTGELFF; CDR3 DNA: TGTGCCTGGAGACGATCCCTAAACACCGGGGAGCTGTTTTTT
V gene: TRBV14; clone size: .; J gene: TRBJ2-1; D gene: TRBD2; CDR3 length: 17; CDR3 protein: CASSPGTSGGTWNEQFF; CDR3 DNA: TGTGCCAGCAGCCCCGGGACTAGCGGGGGGACGTGGAATGAGCAGTTCTTC
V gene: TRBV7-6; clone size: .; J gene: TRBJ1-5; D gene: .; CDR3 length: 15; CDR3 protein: CASSLATFDNQPQHF; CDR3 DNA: TGTGCCAGCAGCTTAGCCACCTTCGACAATCAGCCCCAGCATTTT
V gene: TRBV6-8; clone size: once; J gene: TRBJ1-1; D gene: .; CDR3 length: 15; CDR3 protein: CASSPTGMMNTEAFF; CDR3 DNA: TGTGCCAGCAGTCCGACAGGTATGATGAACACTGAAGCTTTCTTT
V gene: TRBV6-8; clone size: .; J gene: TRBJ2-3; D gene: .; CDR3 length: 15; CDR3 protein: CASSARGGAADTQYF; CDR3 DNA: TGTGCCAGCAGTGCGCGAGGGGGGGCGGCAGATACGCAGTATTTT
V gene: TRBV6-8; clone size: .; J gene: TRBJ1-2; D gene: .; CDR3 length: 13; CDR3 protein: CASSYSGNDGYTF; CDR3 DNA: TGTGCCAGCAGTTACTCGGGCAACGATGGCTACACCTTC